Below are 28 T cell receptor beta chains sequenced from a single sample in a study of human T cells and chemical hapten exposure. TCRdb ran MiXCR on the RACE reads and lists one entry per CDR3 protein. Among roughly 380,000 distinct CDR3 sequences listed, more than 4.5% were seen once. Time point of the sample: pre-sensitization, week 0. Treatment defined: therapeutic diphenylcyclopropenone sensitization with weekly scalp DPC. This sample comprised whole blood, obtained in connection with sensitization to the hapten diphenylcyclopropenone (DPC). Receptor source: a woman in her forties or fifties with alopecia areata. Some clones in this sample may be carry-over from other donors' samples.

This clonotype was observed at least ten times. The V call is TRBV18, the J call TRBJ1-3; D ambiguous. Trimming pared 4 bases from V and 0 bases from J, leaving 16 bases between. Germline values: CDR1 KGHSH, CDR2 LQKENI. The length of the CDR3 is 17 residues. The CDR3 reads CASSRAGIPISGNTIYF. The CDR3 DNA reads as TGTGCCAGCTCACGGGCGGGGATCCCCATCTCTGGAAACACCATATATTTT.

V is TRBV5-5 and J is TRBJ1-1; D gene uncertain. V lost 1 base, J lost 1 base, and 20 bases lay in between. Germline V gene sequence: CDR1 SGHKS, CDR2 YYEKEE (reference sequence). The CDR3 is 18 amino acids. The CDR3 sequence: CASSLLGWKERSNTEAFF. CDR3 bases: TGTGCCAGCAGCTTGCTGGGTTGGAAGGAACGTTCGAACACTGAAGCTTTCTTT.

This clonotype was counted ten times or more. This chain uses TRBV7-8 with TRBJ2-1; D gene ambiguous. The germline V gene encodes CDR1 SGHVS and CDR2 FQNEAQ. Trimming took off 5 bases at V and 0 bases at J, with 11 bases between the two ends. The CDR3 covers 15 residues. The CDR3 sequence: CASSPLSSSYNEQFF. The CDR3 coding sequence is TGTGCCAGCAGCCCGTTAAGTAGCTCCTACAATGAGCAGTTCTTC. The variable domain in full, completed from reference TRBV7-8 and TRBJ2-1, reads GAGVSQSPRYKVAKRGQDVALRCDPISGHVSLFWYQQALGQGPEFLTYFQNEAQLDKSGLPSDRFFAERPEGSVSTLKIQRTQQEDSAVYLCASSPLSSSYNEQFFGPGTRLTVL.

This clonotype was seen many times. The chain joins TRBV20-1 to TRBJ2-1; 9 positions match TRBD2. Germline CDR1 reads DFQATT; CDR2 reads SNEGSKA (reference sequence). With V trimmed by 3 bases and J by 8 bases, 8 bases remained unmatched. This CDR3 has 14 amino acids. The CDR3 reads CSARVSGSRHEQFF. The CDR3 DNA follows: TGCAGTGCTAGGGTTAGCGGGAGTCGGCATGAGCAGTTCTTC.

The sample holds many counts of this clonotype. The chain joins TRBV25-1 to TRBJ2-3, with TRBD1 matching 7 bases. The CDR3 is 15 amino acids. J was trimmed by 2 bases and V by 3 bases; bases with no gene match: 5. Per the germline V gene, CDR1 is MGHDK and CDR2 is SYGVNS. In nucleotides, the CDR3 is TGTGCCAGCAGTGACCGACAGGGCTACACAGATACGCAGTATTTT. This encodes CASSDRQGYTDTQYF. The full variable domain, in which reference TRBV25-1 and TRBJ2-3 provide the parts outside the CDR3, is EADIYQTPRYLVIGTGKKITLECSQTMGHDKMYWYQQDPGMELHLIHYSYGVNSTEKGDLSSESTVSRIRTEHFPLTLESARPSHTSQYLCASSDRQGYTDTQYFGPGTRLTVL.

The rearrangement links TRBV7-9 to TRBJ2-3; D gene unclear. The CDR3 covers 13 residues. The germline V gene encodes CDR1 SEHNR and CDR2 FQNEAQ (reference sequence). V lost 1 base to trimming and J lost 7 bases, with 9 bases between them. Written as DNA, the CDR3 is TGTGCCAGCAGCTTAGTTAGGGAAAATACGCAGTATTTT. The encoded protein is CASSLVRENTQYF.

This clonotype was recorded many times. This chain links TRBV6-5 with TRBJ1-1; D ambiguous. Trimming took 2 bases from V and 1 from J, leaving 5 bases between them. The CDR3 totals 13 residues. Per germline, CDR1 MNHEY and CDR2 SVGAGI. This CDR3 reads CASSYVANTEAFF. The CDR3 nucleotides are TGTGCCAGCAGTTACGTGGCGAACACTGAAGCTTTCTTT.

The chain links TRBV12-3 or TRBV12-4 to TRBJ2-2; D is ambiguous. The CDR3 runs to 15 residues. V dropped 1 base and J dropped 0 bases, with 6 bases sitting between them. In nucleotides, the CDR3 is TGTGCCAGCAGTTTAGTCTTGGCGAACACCGGGGAGCTGTTTTTT. Amino acids: CASSLVLANTGELFF.

The CDR3 bases are TGTGCCAGCAACACTGGCCGCGGCGGGGGGCCCATCCAAGAGACCCAGTACTTC. Translated, it gives CASNTGRGGGPIQETQYF. This rearrangement joins TRBV6-2 or TRBV6-3 to TRBJ2-5; TRBD2 agrees at 8 bases. The germline V gene has CDR1 MNHEY and CDR2 SVGEGT. The CDR3 is 18 residues long. The V gene end was trimmed by 7 bases and the J gene end by 1 base; junction bases not matched to a gene: 17.

This clonotype was counted between two and nine times. The chain carries TRBV7-2 and TRBJ1-6; TRBD1 is a possible D gene (5 bases). The CDR3 spans 14 residues. V lost 4 bases and J 10 bases, leaving 14 bases between the germline ends. CDR1 and CDR2 (germline): SGHTA, FQGNSA. The CDR3 here is CASSSWGLGSPLHF. The DNA of the CDR3 is TGTGCCAGCAGCTCGTGGGGCCTGGGGTCACCCCTCCACTTT.

This chain connects TRBV6-2 or TRBV6-3 to TRBJ2-1; 10 bases are a match to TRBD2. The CDR3 has 13 residues. V shed 7 bases and J 10 bases; nucleotides not matched to a gene: 7. Germline V gives CDR1 MNHEY, CDR2 SVGEGT. CDR3 nucleotides: TGTGCCAGCACCAGGAGCGGGGGGGGCGAGCAGTTCTTC. It encodes CASTRSGGGEQFF.

The CDR3 DNA sequence: TGTGCCAGCAGCTTAGCGTCAGGGGCCTACGGTGAGCAGTTCTTC. This translates into CASSLASGAYGEQFF. The chain uses TRBV7-6 and TRBJ2-1; D possibly corresponds to TRBD1 (6 bases). V lost 0 bases, J lost 9 bases, and 15 bases lay in between. Germline lookup yields CDR1 SGHVS and CDR2 FNYEAQ. There are 15 residues in the CDR3.

The gene calls are TRBV12-3 or TRBV12-4 and TRBJ2-7, with a weak D call TRBD2 (5 bases). The V end lost 2 bases, the J end lost 0 bases, and 14 bases lay between the germline ends. CDR3 size: 16 residues. The CDR3 loop is CASSLRAVASSYEQYF. The DNA for the CDR3 is TGTGCCAGCAGTTTACGCGCGGTAGCGTCCTCCTACGAGCAGTACTTC.

This clonotype showed up many times. The rearrangement links TRBV12-3 or TRBV12-4 to TRBJ2-1, with 13 bases that match TRBD2. V gave up 1 base and J gave up 9 bases; unmatched junction bases: 6. CDR3 length: 16 residues. The CDR3 spells CASSLVRLAGGSEQFF. In nucleotides, the CDR3 is TGTGCCAGCAGTTTAGTTCGACTAGCGGGGGGTAGTGAGCAGTTCTTC.

The chain joins TRBV20-1 to TRBJ2-7; D is unclear. Deletions cut 0 bases from V and 6 bases from J, with 3 bases between. Germline values: CDR1 DFQATT, CDR2 SNEGSKA (reference sequence). This CDR3 spans 10 amino acids. CDR3 residues: CSARDFEQYF. In nucleotides, the CDR3 is TGCAGTGCTAGAGATTTCGAGCAGTACTTC.

This clonotype was recorded many times. CDR3 DNA: TGCGCCAGCAGCGCTGCAGCGGGAGGGTACCAAGAGACCCAGTACTTC. It yields the protein CASSAAAGGYQETQYF. V is TRBV5-1 and J is TRBJ2-5; 10 bases align to TRBD2. J lost 0 bases, V lost 4 bases, and 6 bases had no gene match. This CDR3 is built from 16 residues. Per germline, CDR1 SGHRS and CDR2 YFSETQ.

This clonotype was seen many times. The genes are TRBV7-9 and TRBJ1-2, with D unclear. Trimming pared 5 bases from V and 4 bases from J, leaving 14 bases between. Germline assignment: CDR1 SEHNR and CDR2 FQNEAQ (reference sequence). The CDR3 consists of 14 residues. The CDR3: CASSPIWQVYGYTF. Written as DNA, the CDR3 is TGTGCCAGCAGCCCCATTTGGCAGGTCTATGGCTACACCTTC.

This clonotype was seen at least ten times. V is TRBV12-3 or TRBV12-4 and J is TRBJ2-3; the D gene could be TRBD1 or TRBD2 (6 bases each). The CDR3 length is 16 residues. Trimming removed 6 bases at V and 4 bases at J, with 20 bases between. The CDR3 DNA reads TGTGCCAGCAGACCTGGGGGGCCGTATTCCCCAGATACGCAGTATTTT. As protein: CASRPGGPYSPDTQYF.

CDR3 sequence reads: CASSSLPGQEPGLAGGPDTQYF. CDR3 sequence (DNA): TGTGCCAGCAGTTCTCTACCGGGACAGGAACCGGGACTAGCGGGAGGGCCGGATACGCAGTATTTT. This chain joins TRBV27 and TRBJ2-3, with 16 nucleotides matching TRBD2. The V gene end was trimmed by 4 bases and the J gene end by 6 bases; junction bases not matched to a gene: 22. The germline gives CDR1 MNHEY, CDR2 SMNVEV (reference sequence). CDR3 length: 22 amino acids.

This clonotype was detected ten times or more. The CDR3 region is CASSFTGAGSPLHF. In nucleotides, the CDR3 is TGCGCCAGCAGCTTCACAGGGGCCGGTTCACCCCTCCACTTT. This chain uses TRBV5-1 with TRBJ1-6; TRBD1 matches at 7 bases. This CDR3 spans 14 amino acids. Trimming removed 2 bases from V and 9 bases from J; junction bases left unmatched: 5. Germline-derived CDR1 and CDR2 are SGHRS and YFSETQ.

V is TRBV27 and J is TRBJ2-7; no firm D call. The V end was cut by 2 bases, the J end by 0 bases, with 11 bases between. The CDR3 sequence is 15 residues long. The germline CDR1 and CDR2 sequences are MNHEY and SMNVEV (reference sequence). The CDR3 DNA reads as TGTGCCAGCAGTTTAAGGCCAACCGGCTCCTACGAGCAGTACTTC. Protein sequence: CASSLRPTGSYEQYF.

This clonotype was counted ten times or more. The CDR3 sequence is CASSPIFSGSTDTQHF. The DNA for the CDR3 is TGTGCCAGCAGCCCCATTTTTAGCGGCAGCACAGATACGCAGCATTTT. The chain links TRBV9 to TRBJ2-3; no clear D. The J call is in doubt because the DNA end fits TRBJ1-5 better. The CDR3 length is 16 residues. Per germline, CDR1 SGDLS and CDR2 YYNGEE.

This clonotype was seen many times. The rearrangement uses TRBV29-1 and TRBJ2-6; 11 bases are a match to TRBD1. Germline-derived CDR1 and CDR2 are SQVTM and ANQGSEA. This CDR3 contains 15 residues. V was pared by 3 bases and J by 3 bases, with 1 base of the junction left unmatched. Here the CDR3 DNA reads TGCAGCGTTGAGGGACAGGGGGTTGGGGCCAACGTCCTGACTTTC. This translates into CSVEGQGVGANVLTF.

This clonotype was seen ten or more times. V and J are TRBV20-1 and TRBJ2-1; 9 bases fit TRBD2. V shed 0 bases and J 7 bases; nucleotides not matched to a gene: 10. The CDR3 contains 16 residues. The germline gives CDR1 DFQATT, CDR2 SNEGSKA (reference sequence). The CDR3 sequence: CSARDMGAGGYNEQFF. CDR3 DNA sequence: TGCAGTGCTAGAGATATGGGAGCGGGGGGCTATAATGAGCAGTTCTTC.

This clonotype was counted at least ten times. V is TRBV6-2 or TRBV6-3 and J is TRBJ2-1; possibly TRBD2 for D (5 bases). Germline V gives CDR1 MNHEY, CDR2 SVGEGT. This CDR3 is 11 amino acids long. V was clipped by 8 bases and J by 13 bases, with 15 bases between them. The CDR3 nucleotides read TGTGCCAGCCACGCGGGTTCCCTCCAGTTCTTC. This codes for CASHAGSLQFF.

This clonotype came up a few times. V usage is TRBV5-5 and J usage is TRBJ1-5; possibly TRBD1 for D (6 bases). Trimming cost V 4 bases and J 0 bases, with 11 bases left between them. CDR3 length: 15 amino acids. Per the germline V gene, CDR1 is SGHKS and CDR2 is YYEKEE (reference sequence). DNA for the CDR3: TGTGCCAGCAGCGGAACAGGGAATAGCAATCAGCCCCAGCATTTT. This codes for CASSGTGNSNQPQHF.

This clonotype was seen at least ten times. The chain combines TRBV6-5 with TRBJ2-3; TRBD1 matches 12 bases. V lost 2 bases and J lost 6; bases outside the gene matches: 9. This CDR3 has 17 residues. Germline CDR1 reads MNHEY; CDR2 reads SVGAGI. CDR3 DNA sequence: TGTGCCAGCAGTTACGGATCTGGGACAGGGGGCGCCGATACGCAGTATTTT. The encoded protein is CASSYGSGTGGADTQYF.

The rearrangement links TRBV28 to TRBJ2-7; tentative D call: TRBD2 (5 bases). The CDR3 runs 13 residues. Between the trimmed V and J ends, which lost 4 bases and 5 bases, there was a span of 12 bases. Germline V lookup: CDR1 MDHEN, CDR2 SYDVKM. This CDR3 reads CASSSSTVDEQYF. CDR3 DNA: TGTGCCAGCAGTTCTAGCACTGTCGACGAGCAGTACTTC. The full variable domain, completed using reference TRBV28 and TRBJ2-7, is DVKVTQSSRYLVKRTGEKVFLECVQDMDHENMFWYRQDPGLGLRLIYFSYDVKMKEKGDIPEGYSVSREKKERFSLILESASTNQTSMYLCASSSSTVDEQYFGPGTRLTVT.